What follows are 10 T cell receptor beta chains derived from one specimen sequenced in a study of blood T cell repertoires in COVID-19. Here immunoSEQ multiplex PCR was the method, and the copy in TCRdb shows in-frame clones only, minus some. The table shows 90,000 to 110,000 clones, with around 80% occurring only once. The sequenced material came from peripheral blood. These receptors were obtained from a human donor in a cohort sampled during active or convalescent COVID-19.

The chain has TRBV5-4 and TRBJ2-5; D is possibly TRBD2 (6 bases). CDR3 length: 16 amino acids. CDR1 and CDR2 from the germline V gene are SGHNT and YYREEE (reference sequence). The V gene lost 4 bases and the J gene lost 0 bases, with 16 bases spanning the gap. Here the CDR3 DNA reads TGTGCCAGCAGCGCGGGACCCAAGGTAAACCAAGAGACCCAGTACTTC. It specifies CASSAGPKVNQETQYF.

The CDR3 reads CASSRPAGTSGSNEQFF. The CDR3 nucleotides are TGTGCCAGCAGCCGACCGGCCGGGACTAGCGGGAGTAATGAGCAGTTCTTC. This chain uses TRBV4-2 with TRBJ2-1, with TRBD2 identical over 14 bases. The germline gives CDR1 LGHNA, CDR2 YNFKEQ. Trimming took 4 bases from V and 7 from J; bases not matched to a gene: 9. This CDR3 is built from 17 residues.

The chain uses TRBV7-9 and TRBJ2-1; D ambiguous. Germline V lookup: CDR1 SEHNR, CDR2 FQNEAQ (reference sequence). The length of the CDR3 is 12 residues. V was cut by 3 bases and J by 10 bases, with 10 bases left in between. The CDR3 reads CASSFSIREQFF. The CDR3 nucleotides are TGTGCCAGCAGCTTTAGCATTCGGGAGCAGTTCTTC.

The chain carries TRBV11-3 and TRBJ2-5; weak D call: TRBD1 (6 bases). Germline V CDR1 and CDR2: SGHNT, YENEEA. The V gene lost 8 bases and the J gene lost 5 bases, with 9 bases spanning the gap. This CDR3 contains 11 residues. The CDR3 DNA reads TGTGCCAGCGGCCAGGGGGAGACCCAGTACTTC. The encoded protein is CASGQGETQYF.

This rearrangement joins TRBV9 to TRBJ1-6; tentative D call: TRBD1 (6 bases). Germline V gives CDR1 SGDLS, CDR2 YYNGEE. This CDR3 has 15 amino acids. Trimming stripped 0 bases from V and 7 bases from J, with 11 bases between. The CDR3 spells CASSVAGGGNSPLHF. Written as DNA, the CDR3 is TGTGCCAGCAGCGTAGCGGGGGGCGGGAATTCACCCCTCCACTTT.

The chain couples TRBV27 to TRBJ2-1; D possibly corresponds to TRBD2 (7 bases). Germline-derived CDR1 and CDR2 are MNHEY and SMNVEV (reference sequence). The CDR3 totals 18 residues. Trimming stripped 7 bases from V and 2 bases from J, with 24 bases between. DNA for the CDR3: TGTGCCAGCATTAGCCCGGGGGGCCAGCGGGGAGCCTACAATGAGCAGTTCTTC. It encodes CASISPGGQRGAYNEQFF.

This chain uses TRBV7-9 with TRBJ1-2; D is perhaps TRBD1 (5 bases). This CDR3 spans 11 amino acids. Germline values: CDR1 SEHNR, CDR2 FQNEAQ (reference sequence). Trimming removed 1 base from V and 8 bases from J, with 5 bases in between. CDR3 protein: CASSLGQGYTF. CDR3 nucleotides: TGTGCCAGCAGCTTAGGACAGGGCTACACCTTC.

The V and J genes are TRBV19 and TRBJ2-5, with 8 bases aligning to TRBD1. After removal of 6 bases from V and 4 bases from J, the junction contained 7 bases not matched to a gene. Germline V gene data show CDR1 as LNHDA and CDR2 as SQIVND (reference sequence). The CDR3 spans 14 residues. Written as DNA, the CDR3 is TGTGCCAGTAGGGGTACAGGGGGAGTAGAGACCCAGTACTTC. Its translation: CASRGTGGVETQYF. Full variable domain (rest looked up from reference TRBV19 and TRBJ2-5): DGGITQSPKYLFRKEGQNVTLSCEQNLNHDAMYWYRQDPGQGLRLIYYSQIVNDFQKGDIAEGYSVSREKKESFPLTVTSAQKNPTAFYLCASRGTGGVETQYFGPGTRLLVL.

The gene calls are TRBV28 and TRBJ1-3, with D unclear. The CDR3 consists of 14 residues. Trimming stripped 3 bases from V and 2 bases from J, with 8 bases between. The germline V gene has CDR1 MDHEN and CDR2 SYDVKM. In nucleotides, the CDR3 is TGTGCCAGCAGTTTGATCGGGACTGGAAACACCATATATTTT. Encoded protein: CASSLIGTGNTIYF.

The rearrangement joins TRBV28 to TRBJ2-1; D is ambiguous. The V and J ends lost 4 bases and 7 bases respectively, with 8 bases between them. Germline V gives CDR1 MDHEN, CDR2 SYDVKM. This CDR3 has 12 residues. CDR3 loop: CASSSFYNEQFF. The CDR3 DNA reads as TGTGCCAGCAGTTCTTTTTATAATGAGCAGTTCTTC.